This T cell receptor beta chain originates from a study of post-analysis software for immune sequencing data. Study-level information: Recorded disease courses covered relapsing-remitting, secondary progressive and progressive-relapsing multiple sclerosis. Some patients had no subtype annotation.

Only a few counts were recorded for this clonotype. Its antigen is unknown. V dropped 3 bases and J dropped 2; count of bases not matched to a gene: 13. This CDR3 region has 17 residues. Germline V lookup: CDR1 SGHDT, CDR2 YYEEEE. Findings and limits, study-wide: Under the F measure, samples that were prepared in one batch clustered strongly together. A significant reduction in normalized Chao1 diversity was observed in multiple sclerosis patients versus controls. TRBV5-6, TRBV5-1 and TRBV20-1 were among a handful of TRBV segments more frequent in patients than controls.

The authors incorporated unique molecular identifiers into the TCR beta cDNA libraries. MiXCR, run by TCRdb on the PCR reads, gives a single entry per CDR3 protein. Of 650,000 to 850,000 distinct CDR3 sequences listed, roughly 50% are singletons. The sequenced sample consisted of blood. The sequence was obtained from a girl aged 10 to 17 with multiple sclerosis. The chain couples TRBV5-6 to TRBJ2-5; 7 bases align to TRBD2. The CDR3 loop is CASSSGFSGWDQETQYF. For the CDR3, the DNA is TGTGCCAGCAGCTCCGGGTTTAGCGGGTGGGATCAAGAGACCCAGTACTTC.